This T cell receptor beta chain is from a study of shared clonotypes between healthy human individuals. Comment on this clone: The same CDR3 can be traced to other DNA sequences in this sample.

Profiling relied on immunoSEQ multiplex PCR, and the TCRdb table lists in-frame clones only, not all of them. The sample gives approximately 1.4 million clones, under 99% of which show up once; about 0.45% is in the top ten. CDR3 length: 13 residues. Trimming cost V 4 bases and J 4 bases, with 11 bases left between them. The germline CDR1 and CDR2 sequences are SGHRS and YFSETQ. The sequencing input was naive CD4+ T cells sorted from blood. This sample's subset: CD45RA+ positively selected. The receptor was derived from a man aged 30 to 45 in good health. The gene calls are TRBV5-1 and TRBJ2-5, with D perhaps given as TRBD1 or TRBD2 (5 bases each). CDR3 loop: CASSLGGGETQYF. The DNA of the CDR3 is TGCGCCAGCAGCCTCGGTGGGGGAGAGACCCAGTACTTC.